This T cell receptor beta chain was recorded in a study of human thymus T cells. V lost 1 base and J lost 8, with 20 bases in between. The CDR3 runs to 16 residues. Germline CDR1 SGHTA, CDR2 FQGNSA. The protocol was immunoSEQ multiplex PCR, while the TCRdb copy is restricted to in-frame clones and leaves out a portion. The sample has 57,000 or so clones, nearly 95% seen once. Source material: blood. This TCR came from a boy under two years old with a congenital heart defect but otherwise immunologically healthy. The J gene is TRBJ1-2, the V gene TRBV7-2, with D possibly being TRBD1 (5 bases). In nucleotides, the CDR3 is TGTGCCAGCAGCTTAGATCGGCGAGGGGCGGTTGCGGGCTACACCTTC. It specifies CASSLDRRGAVAGYTF.